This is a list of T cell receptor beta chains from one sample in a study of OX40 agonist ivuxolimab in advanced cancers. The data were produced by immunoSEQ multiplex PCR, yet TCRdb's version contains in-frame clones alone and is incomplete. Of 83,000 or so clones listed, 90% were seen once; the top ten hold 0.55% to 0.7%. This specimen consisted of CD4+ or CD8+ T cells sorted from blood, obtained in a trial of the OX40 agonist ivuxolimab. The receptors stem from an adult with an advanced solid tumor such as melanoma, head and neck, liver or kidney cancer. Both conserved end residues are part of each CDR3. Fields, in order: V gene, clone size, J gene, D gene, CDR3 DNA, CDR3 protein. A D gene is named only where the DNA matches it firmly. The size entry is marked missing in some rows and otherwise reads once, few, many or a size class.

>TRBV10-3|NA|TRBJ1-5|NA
TGTGCCATAAACAGGGAAGTGGGTCAGCCCCAGCATTTT
CAINREVGQPQHF
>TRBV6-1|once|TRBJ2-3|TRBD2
TGTGCCAGCAGTGAAGCGCTGCCAGTAGCGGGAGGCGCAGATACGCAGTATTTT
CASSEALPVAGGADTQYF
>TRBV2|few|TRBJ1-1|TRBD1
TGTGCCAGAGTTTCAAGGCTTGGGGACAGTTCCGGAGAGGCTTTCTTT
CARVSRLGDSSGEAFF
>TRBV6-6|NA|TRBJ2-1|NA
TGTGCCAGCAGTTACGAGAGGGGATCCTACAATGAGCAGTTCTTC
CASSYERGSYNEQFF
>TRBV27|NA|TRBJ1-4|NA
TGTGCCACCCTCGACGCACTTAATGAAAAACTGTTTTTT
CATLDALNEKLFF
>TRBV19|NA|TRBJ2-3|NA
TGTGCCAGTAGTATAGTAGGGACCCGAATCGAAACGCAGTATTTT
CASSIVGTRIETQYF
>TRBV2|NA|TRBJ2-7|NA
TGTGCCAGCAGTGAAGCCCCCGGGCGGAGGAGGTTC
CASSEAPGRRRF
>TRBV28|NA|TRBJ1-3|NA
TGTGCCAGCAGCCCAGGGGCCGAATCTGGAAACACCATATATTTT
CASSPGAESGNTIYF
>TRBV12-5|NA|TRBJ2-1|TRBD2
TGTGCTAGTGGTTCCGTAGCGGGAGGTGCTTTTGAGCAGTTCTTC
CASGSVAGGAFEQFF
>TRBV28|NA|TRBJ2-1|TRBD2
TGTGCCAGCAGTTTACAGGGACTAGCGGGAGGTTGGGAGCAGTTCTTC
CASSLQGLAGGWEQFF
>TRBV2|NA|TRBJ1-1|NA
TGTGCCAGCAGTGCTCAGGTGAACACTGAAGCTTTCTTT
CASSAQVNTEAFF
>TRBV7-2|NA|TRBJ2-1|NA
TGTGCCAGCAGCTTATTAAATGAGCAGTTCTTC
CASSLLNEQFF
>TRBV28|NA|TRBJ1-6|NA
TGTGCCAGCAGCCGATCTTCGCTCGGAAGTTCACCCCTCCACTTT
CASSRSSLGSSPLHF
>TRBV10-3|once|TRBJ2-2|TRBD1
TGTGCCATCAGCGGGACAGTCTCCACCGGGGAGCTGTTTTTT
CAISGTVSTGELFF
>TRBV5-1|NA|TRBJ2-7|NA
TGCGCCAGCAGCTTGTCCCAAGCCTACGAGCAGTACTTC
CASSLSQAYEQYF
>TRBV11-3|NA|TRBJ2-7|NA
TGTGCCAGCAGCTTAGGAGGCAGGACCCGCTCCTACGAGCAGTACTTC
CASSLGGRTRSYEQYF
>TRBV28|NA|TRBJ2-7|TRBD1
TGTGCCAGCAGCTTACACCGGGACAGACCAACCTACGAGCAGTACTTC
CASSLHRDRPTYEQYF
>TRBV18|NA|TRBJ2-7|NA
TGTGCCAGCTCATCCACGTTGAGCTCCTACGAGCAGTACTTC
CASSSTLSSYEQYF
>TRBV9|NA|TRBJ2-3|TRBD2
TGTGCCAGCAGCGGACTAGCTGGCACAGATACGCAGTATTTT
CASSGLAGTDTQYF
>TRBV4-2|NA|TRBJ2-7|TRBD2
TGTGCCAGCAGCCAAGAGAGGACTAGCGGATACGAGCAGTACTTC
CASSQERTSGYEQYF
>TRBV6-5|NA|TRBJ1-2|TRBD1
TGTGCCAGCAGTTACTCTGGGACAGGGGGATATGGCTACACCTTC
CASSYSGTGGYGYTF
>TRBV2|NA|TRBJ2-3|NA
TGTGCCAGCAACACCCTAGGAGGAGATACGCAGTATTTT
CASNTLGGDTQYF
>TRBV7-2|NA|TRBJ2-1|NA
TGTGCCAGCAGCCCCCGGAGGGATGAGCAGTTCTTC
CASSPRRDEQFF
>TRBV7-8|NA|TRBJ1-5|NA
TGTGCCAGCAGCTTAGCGGGCAGCAATAGCAATCAGCCCCAGCATTTT
CASSLAGSNSNQPQHF
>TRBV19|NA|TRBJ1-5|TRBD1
TGTGCCAGTAGTATGAGTGGCAGGGGGAACGTCGGGCCCCAGCATTTT
CASSMSGRGNVGPQHF
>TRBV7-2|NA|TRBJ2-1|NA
TGTGCCAGCAGCCTCAGTTACGGGGATGAGCAGTTCTTC
CASSLSYGDEQFF
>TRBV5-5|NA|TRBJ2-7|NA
TGTGCCAGCAGCCCAAGACAGGTGACCTACGAGCAGTACTTC
CASSPRQVTYEQYF
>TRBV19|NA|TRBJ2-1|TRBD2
TGTGCCAGTAGCAATAGCGGGAGGAACGCCTACAATGAGCAGTTCTTC
CASSNSGRNAYNEQFF
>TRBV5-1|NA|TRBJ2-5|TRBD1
TGCGCCAGCAGCTTTTTCGGGACAGCTCAAGAGACCCAGTACTTC
CASSFFGTAQETQYF
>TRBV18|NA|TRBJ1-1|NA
TGTGCCAGCTCATTGACCCCTGGGGGCTCTATGAACACTGAAGCTTTCTTT
CASSLTPGGSMNTEAFF
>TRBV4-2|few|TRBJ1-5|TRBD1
TGTGCCAGCAGCCCTCTCGGACAGGGCAATCAGCCCCAGCATTTT
CASSPLGQGNQPQHF
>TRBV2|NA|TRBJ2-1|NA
TGTGCCAGCAGTGAAGCGATAGGGACCAGGCAGTTCTTC
CASSEAIGTRQFF
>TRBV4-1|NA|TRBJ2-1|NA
TGCGCCAGCAGCCGTCCCGGGGTCGATCCCTACAATGAGCAGTTCTTC
CASSRPGVDPYNEQFF
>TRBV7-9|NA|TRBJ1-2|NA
TGTGCCAGCAGCTTAGCGAAGTCAGGCTATGGCTACACCTTC
CASSLAKSGYGYTF
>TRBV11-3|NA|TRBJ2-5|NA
TGTGCCAGCAGCTTAGAGACGGGTTGGGAGACCCAGTACTTC
CASSLETGWETQYF
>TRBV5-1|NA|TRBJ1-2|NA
TGCGCCAGCAGCTTGTTTTCAACCACCGGGGGAGTATCCCGCGGCTACACCTTC
CASSLFSTTGGVSRGYTF
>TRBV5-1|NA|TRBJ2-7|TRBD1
TGCGCCAGCAAAGGACAGGGCAGCTCCTACGAGCAGTACTTC
CASKGQGSSYEQYF
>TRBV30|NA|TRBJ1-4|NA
TGTGCCTGGAGTGTCTGGGGAGAGAGTGAAAAACTGTTTTTT
CAWSVWGESEKLFF
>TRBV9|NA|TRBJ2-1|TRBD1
TGTGCCAGCAGCCCTACATCTGGGACAGGCGCCTACAATGAGCAGTTCTTC
CASSPTSGTGAYNEQFF
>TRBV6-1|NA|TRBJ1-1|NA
TGTGCCATCAGTGACGGTGAGACTGAAGCTTTCTTT
CAISDGETEAFF
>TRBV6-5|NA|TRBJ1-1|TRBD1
TGTGCCAGCAGTTATGGACAGGGGGAGGCTGAAGCTTTCTTT
CASSYGQGEAEAFF
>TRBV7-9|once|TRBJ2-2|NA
TGTGCCAGCAGCTTAGGGGGTTCCGGGGAGCTGTTTTTT
CASSLGGSGELFF
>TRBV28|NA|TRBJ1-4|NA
TGTGCCAGCAGTTCGGGGGGTGAAAAACTGTTTTTT
CASSSGGEKLFF
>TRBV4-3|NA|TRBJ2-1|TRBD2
TGCGCCAGCAGCCTCACCCGGACTAGCGGGAGCTATGAGCAGTTCTTC
CASSLTRTSGSYEQFF
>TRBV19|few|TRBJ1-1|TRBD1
TGTGCCAGTAGTATATGGGACAGGGAAGCTTTCTTT
CASSIWDREAFF
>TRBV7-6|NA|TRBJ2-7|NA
TGTGCCAGCAGCTTCCCCCCTGAGCAGTACTTC
CASSFPPEQYF
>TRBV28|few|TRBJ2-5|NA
TGTGCCAGCAGTCTGTATCCGTGGGCCCAGTACTTC
CASSLYPWAQYF
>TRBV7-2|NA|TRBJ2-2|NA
TGTGCCAGCAGCTTAGCGGGTGCCGGCACCAGGGAGCTGTTTTTT
CASSLAGAGTRELFF
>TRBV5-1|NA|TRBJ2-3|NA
TGCGCCAGCAGCTTGGGATCAAGCGGCACAGATACGCAGTATTTT
CASSLGSSGTDTQYF
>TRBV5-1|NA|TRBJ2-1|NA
TGCGCCAGCAGCAGACGGGGCTACGCCGATTACTCAGATGAGCAGTTCTTC
CASSRRGYADYSDEQFF
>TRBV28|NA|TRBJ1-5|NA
TGTGCCAGCAGTTTCGTGGGAGCAGGGCTAAATCAGCCCCAGCATTTT
CASSFVGAGLNQPQHF
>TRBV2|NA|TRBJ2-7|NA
TGTGCCAGCACCCCCCAGGGAGGCTACGAGCAGTACTTC
CASTPQGGYEQYF
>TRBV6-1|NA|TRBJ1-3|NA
TGTGCCAGCAGGGGGGCAGGGTACTCTGGAAACACCATATATTTT
CASRGAGYSGNTIYF
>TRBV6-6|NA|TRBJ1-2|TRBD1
TGTGCCAGCAGTGCCCTGACAGGGGCTGGCTACACCTTC
CASSALTGAGYTF